A selection of T cell receptor beta chains follows, all from one sample in a study of OX40 agonist ivuxolimab in advanced cancers. Sequencing used immunoSEQ multiplex PCR; TCRdb keeps in-frame clones, though not all of them. Seen here are 60,000 to 85,000 clones, around 94% observed once, and the top ten hold approximately 20%. This material consisted of CD4+ or CD8+ T cells sorted from blood, taken in a trial of the OX40 agonist ivuxolimab. Receptors were obtained from an adult with an advanced solid tumor such as melanoma, head and neck, liver or kidney cancer. Each CDR3 is given with its conserved first and last residue. The D gene is left open where the match is weak. Expanded clones are given a class, and other clones once, few, many or no size at all.

>NA|TRBJ1-1|NA|TRBV6-5
TGTGCCAGCAGTTCCGTTCCGGGCGCTGAAGCTTTCTTT
CASSSVPGAEAFF
>NA|TRBJ1-5|NA|TRBV6-5
TGTGCCAGCAGTTACGGGGGGAGCAATCAGCCCCAGCATTTT
CASSYGGSNQPQHF
>once|TRBJ1-2|NA|TRBV25-1
TGTGCCAGCAGTGGTAGGGGAAGGGCCCAATACGACTATGGCTACACCTTC
CASSGRGRAQYDYGYTF
>NA|TRBJ2-5|TRBD2|TRBV6-6
TGTGCCAGCAGTTACAACGGCGGGAGGGAAGAGACCCAGTACTTC
CASSYNGGREETQYF
>few|TRBJ2-7|TRBD1|TRBV4-3
TGCGCCAGCAGCCAAGAACAGGGGGGCCCCTACGAGCAGTACTTC
CASSQEQGGPYEQYF
>NA|TRBJ2-7|NA|TRBV5-6
TGTGCCAGCAGCTTCCAGGACTCATCGTACGAGCAGTACTTC
CASSFQDSSYEQYF
>NA|TRBJ2-1|TRBD2|TRBV5-6
TGTGCCAGCAGCTACGAGACTAGCGGGAGGACAAATGAGCAGTTCTTC
CASSYETSGRTNEQFF
>NA|TRBJ2-7|TRBD2|TRBV18
TGTGCCAGCTCTCCCACCCCCTTAGCGGGAGTCTTAGAGCAGTACTTC
CASSPTPLAGVLEQYF
>NA|TRBJ2-3|NA|TRBV9
TGTGCCAGCAGCGTAGCGGGTACAGATACGCAGTATTTT
CASSVAGTDTQYF
>NA|TRBJ2-7|TRBD1|TRBV5-1
TGCGCCAGCAGATGGGACAGGACCTACGAGCAGTACTTC
CASRWDRTYEQYF
>NA|TRBJ2-5|TRBD2|TRBV4-3
TGCGCCAGCAGCCAAGACCCGGGACTAGGAAGAGAGACCCAGTACTTC
CASSQDPGLGRETQYF
>NA|TRBJ1-4|TRBD1|TRBV4-3
TGCGCCAGCAGCCACGGGGGACAGGCGGTTAATGAAAAACTGTTTTTT
CASSHGGQAVNEKLFF
>NA|TRBJ2-5|NA|TRBV27
TGTGCCAGCAGTCCACGGGACCAGTACCAAGAGACCCAGTACTTC
CASSPRDQYQETQYF
>NA|TRBJ1-5|NA|TRBV9
TGTGCCAGCAGCGTAGGAGGGGGGGGCAATCAGCCCCAGCATTTT
CASSVGGGGNQPQHF
>NA|TRBJ1-2|NA|TRBV6-5
TGTGCCAGCAGTCGAACCGGGAGCCCCTATGGCTACACCTTC
CASSRTGSPYGYTF
>NA|TRBJ1-1|NA|TRBV13
TGTGCCAGCAGCCCGACGCGACAGGCTGAAGCTTTCTTT
CASSPTRQAEAFF
>NA|TRBJ2-5|NA|TRBV7-2
TGTGCCAGCAGCTTCGGCGCCTCGAGGGGAGAGACCCAGTACTTC
CASSFGASRGETQYF
>NA|TRBJ2-3|TRBD2|TRBV27
TGTGCCAGCACCGGGGGGTTAGATACGCAGTATTTT
CASTGGLDTQYF
>NA|TRBJ1-2|NA|TRBV4-3
TGCGCCAGCAGCCAAGATACTATACCAGCCTATGGCTACACCTTC
CASSQDTIPAYGYTF
>NA|TRBJ2-1|NA|TRBV5-1
TGCGCCAGCGGACCTAATAATGAGCAGTTCTTC
CASGPNNEQFF
>NA|TRBJ1-5|NA|TRBV4-1
TGCGCCAGCAGCCAAGGGCATCGTAGCAATCAGCCCCAGCATTTT
CASSQGHRSNQPQHF
>NA|TRBJ2-2|NA|TRBV10-3
TGTGCCATCAGTGAGTCCTTAACCGGGGAGCTGTTTTTT
CAISESLTGELFF
>NA|TRBJ2-1|TRBD2|TRBV27
TGTGCCAGCAGTCCCGGGACTAGCGGGTACAATGAGCAGTTCTTC
CASSPGTSGYNEQFF
>once|TRBJ1-4|NA|TRBV27
TGTGCCAGCAGTGCTCTAACAACTAATGAAAAACTGTTTTTT
CASSALTTNEKLFF
>NA|TRBJ2-1|NA|TRBV27
TGTGCCAGCACTCTCGTCGGCGGGGCGTTGGAGCAGTTCTTC
CASTLVGGALEQFF
>NA|TRBJ1-1|NA|TRBV7-9
TGTGCCAGCACAGCCGGGGTGGGGAACACTGAAGCTTTCTTT
CASTAGVGNTEAFF
>NA|TRBJ2-2|NA|TRBV6-5
TGTGCCAGCAGTTACGGACGAGGCGCGAACACCGGGGAGCTGTTTTTT
CASSYGRGANTGELFF
>NA|TRBJ2-1|TRBD2|TRBV29-1
TGCAGCGCCCCGACTAGCGGGACGTCCTACAATGAGCAGTTCTTC
CSAPTSGTSYNEQFF
>NA|TRBJ1-1|TRBD1|TRBV5-1
TGCGCCAGCACCCGGGGGGGAGACAGGGAGAACACTGAAGCTTTCTTT
CASTRGGDRENTEAFF
>NA|TRBJ2-7|NA|TRBV27
TGTGCCAGCAGTTTAGTGGCCGGAGCCTACGAGCAGTACTTC
CASSLVAGAYEQYF
>NA|TRBJ2-7|TRBD2|TRBV27
TGTGCCAGCAGTCCTCTGGGTAGCGGGAGCTCCTACGAGCAGTACTTC
CASSPLGSGSSYEQYF
>NA|TRBJ2-1|TRBD1|TRBV10-3
TGTGCCATCAGTGGCCAGGGGGATACCAATGAGCAGTTCTTC
CAISGQGDTNEQFF
>NA|TRBJ2-5|TRBD1|TRBV5-6
TGTGCCAGCAGCCAACCTGACAGGGTGATAGGAGAGACCCAGTACTTC
CASSQPDRVIGETQYF
>NA|TRBJ1-5|NA|TRBV4-3
TGCGCCAGCAGCCAAGATCTGGGGCAGCGCAATCAGCCCCAGCATTTT
CASSQDLGQRNQPQHF
>NA|TRBJ2-4|TRBD1|TRBV7-9
TGTGCCAGCAGCTTAGCGTGGGGACAGACAAACATTCAGTACTTC
CASSLAWGQTNIQYF
>NA|TRBJ2-1|TRBD2|TRBV28
TGTGCCAGCAGTTCCTCGGGAGGGAGGCAGTTCTTC
CASSSSGGRQFF
>NA|TRBJ1-1|NA|TRBV4-1
TGCGCCAGCAGCAGGGGAGGAACTGAAGCTTTCTTT
CASSRGGTEAFF
>NA|TRBJ2-7|NA|TRBV7-9
TGTGCCAGCAGGCCGACCCTTGGGACATACCCCTACGAGCAGTACTTC
CASRPTLGTYPYEQYF
>NA|TRBJ2-5|NA|TRBV2
TGTGCCAGCGGAGGCGGGACATCGAACCAAGAGACCCAGTACTTC
CASGGGTSNQETQYF
>NA|TRBJ2-7|NA|TRBV9
TGTGCCAGCAGCGTAGGGGGCAGCGTCTCCTACGAGCAGTACTTC
CASSVGGSVSYEQYF
>NA|TRBJ2-1|NA|TRBV27
TGTGCCAGCAGTTCCCTTAGGGGGAGCGCCCTCTCCTACAATGAGCAGTTCTTC
CASSSLRGSALSYNEQFF
>NA|TRBJ2-3|NA|TRBV27
TGTGCCAGCAGTTTATTTGAAGGGTTGGATACGCAGTATTTT
CASSLFEGLDTQYF
>NA|TRBJ1-1|NA|TRBV11-2
TGTGCCAGCAGCTTAGATCAGGGGCTCTTGAACACTGAAGCTTTCTTT
CASSLDQGLLNTEAFF
>NA|TRBJ1-1|NA|TRBV6-5
TGTGCCAGCAGTTACGTGGCCGCAAACACTGAAGCTTTCTTT
CASSYVAANTEAFF
>NA|TRBJ2-2|TRBD1|TRBV9
TGTGCCAGCAGCGACGGGACAGGGTCTATCAGGGAGCTGTTTTTT
CASSDGTGSIRELFF
>NA|TRBJ2-6|NA|TRBV27
TGTGCCAGCAGTCCCTTTGCTGGGGCCAACGTCCTGACTTTC
CASSPFAGANVLTF
>NA|TRBJ1-5|NA|TRBV15
TGTGCCACCAGCAGAAGCCTCTTGGGCGACAATCAGCCCCAGCATTTT
CATSRSLLGDNQPQHF
>NA|TRBJ1-2|TRBD1|TRBV28
TGTGCCAGCAGCCCGGGCATGACAGGGCTTTCCTATGGCTACACCTTC
CASSPGMTGLSYGYTF
>NA|TRBJ2-1|NA|TRBV9
TGTGCCAGCAGCGCCGAGGCTGAGCAGTTCTTC
CASSAEAEQFF
>NA|TRBJ1-1|NA|TRBV7-9
TGTGCCAGCAGCTTGAACACTGAAGCTTTCTTT
CASSLNTEAFF
>NA|TRBJ2-1|NA|TRBV7-8
TGTGCCAGCAGCTTAGGAGTCAGGGCGAGCTCCTACAATGAGCAGTTCTTC
CASSLGVRASSYNEQFF
>NA|TRBJ2-7|TRBD1|TRBV9
TGTGCCAGCAGCGTAGAGGCAGGGGGCACCTACGAGCAGTACTTC
CASSVEAGGTYEQYF
>NA|TRBJ2-1|TRBD1|TRBV11-3
TGTGCCAGCAGCTCGGGACAGCCATACAACAATGAGCAGTTCTTC
CASSSGQPYNNEQFF